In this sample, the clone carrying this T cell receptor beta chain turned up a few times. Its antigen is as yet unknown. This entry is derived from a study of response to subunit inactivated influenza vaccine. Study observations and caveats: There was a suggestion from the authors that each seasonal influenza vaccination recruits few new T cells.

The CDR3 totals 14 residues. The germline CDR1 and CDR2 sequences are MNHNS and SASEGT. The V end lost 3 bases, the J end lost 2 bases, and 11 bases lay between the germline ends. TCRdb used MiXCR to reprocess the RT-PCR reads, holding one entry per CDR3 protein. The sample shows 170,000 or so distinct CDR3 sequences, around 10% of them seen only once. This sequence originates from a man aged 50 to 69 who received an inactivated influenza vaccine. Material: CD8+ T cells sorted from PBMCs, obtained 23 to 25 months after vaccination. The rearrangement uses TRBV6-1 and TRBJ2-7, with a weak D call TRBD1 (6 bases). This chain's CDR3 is CASSDQYRAYEQYF. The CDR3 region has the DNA TGTGCCAGCAGTGATCAGTACAGGGCCTACGAGCAGTACTTC.